This TCR beta chain emerged from a study of blood T cell repertoires in COVID-19. The data were produced by immunoSEQ multiplex PCR, yet TCRdb's version contains in-frame clones alone and is incomplete. The sample has approximately 500,000 clones, 89% seen once; the top ten hold roughly 0.84%. The germline gives CDR1 SGHRS, CDR2 YFSETQ. The junction had 5 bases not matched to a gene; V was cut back by 4 bases and J by 4 bases. There are 16 residues in the CDR3. This TCR was recovered from a man younger than 30 with COVID-19, enrolled during active disease. Sequencing was done on a sample of peripheral blood. The chain uses TRBV5-1 and TRBJ2-3; 14 positions match TRBD2. This CDR3 reads CASSQTSGGAPDTQYF. CDR3 coding DNA: TGCGCCAGCAGCCAGACTAGCGGGGGGGCCCCAGATACGCAGTATTTT.